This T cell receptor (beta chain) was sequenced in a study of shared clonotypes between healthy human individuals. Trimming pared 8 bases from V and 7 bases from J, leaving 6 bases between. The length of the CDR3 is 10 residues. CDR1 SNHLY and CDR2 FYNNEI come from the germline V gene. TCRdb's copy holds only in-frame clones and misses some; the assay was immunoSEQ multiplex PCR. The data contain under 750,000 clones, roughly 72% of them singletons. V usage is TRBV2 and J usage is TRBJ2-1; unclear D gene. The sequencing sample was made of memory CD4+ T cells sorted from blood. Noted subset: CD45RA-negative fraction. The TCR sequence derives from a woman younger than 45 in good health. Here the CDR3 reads CASEANEQFF. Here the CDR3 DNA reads TGTGCCAGCGAGGCGAATGAGCAGTTCTTC.